Listed below are T cell receptor beta chains from one sample, sequenced in a study of cytomegalovirus exposure and HLA in healthy donors. Here immunoSEQ multiplex PCR was the method, and the copy in TCRdb shows in-frame clones only, minus some. Found here are approximately 150,000 clones, approximately 83% of them singletons; the top ten hold roughly 2%. Sequenced: PBMCs. All receptors come from a woman aged 40 to 50 in good health and CMV-seronegative. Each CDR3 is given with its conserved first and last residue. Each record gives: J gene, clone size, D gene, V gene, CDR3 DNA, CDR3 protein. The D gene is left open where the match is weak. A clone size is listed for some rows: how often the clone was seen (once, few, many), or a class if it is expanded.

j_call: TRBJ1-2
clone_size: -
d_call: -
v_call: TRBV20-1
cdr3_nt: TGCAGTGCCAGGACAAGCTATGGCTACACCTTC
cdr3_aa: CSARTSYGYTF

j_call: TRBJ1-1
clone_size: -
d_call: -
v_call: TRBV6-5
cdr3_nt: TGTGCCAGCAGTTACTCTACCGCGGGGGGCACTGAAGCTTTCTTT
cdr3_aa: CASSYSTAGGTEAFF

j_call: TRBJ1-2
clone_size: -
d_call: -
v_call: TRBV15
cdr3_nt: TGTGCCACCAGTACCGGGGGGTATGGCTACACCTTC
cdr3_aa: CATSTGGYGYTF

j_call: TRBJ2-5
clone_size: few
d_call: TRBD1
v_call: TRBV27
cdr3_nt: TGTGCCAGCAGTGTCACGGGACAGGTGGTGGGTATTGAGACCCAGTACTTC
cdr3_aa: CASSVTGQVVGIETQYF

j_call: TRBJ1-5
clone_size: -
d_call: -
v_call: TRBV2
cdr3_nt: TGTGCCAGCAGGGACAGAGCCAATCAGCCCCAGCATTTT
cdr3_aa: CASRDRANQPQHF

j_call: TRBJ2-7
clone_size: -
d_call: TRBD1
v_call: TRBV19
cdr3_nt: TGTGCCAGTTCCGTCCGGGACAGGGTTTCCGAGCAGTACTTC
cdr3_aa: CASSVRDRVSEQYF

j_call: TRBJ1-1
clone_size: -
d_call: -
v_call: TRBV6-5
cdr3_nt: TGTGCCAGCAGTCCCGCGCAGGGTTCTGAAGCTTTCTTT
cdr3_aa: CASSPAQGSEAFF

j_call: TRBJ2-1
clone_size: -
d_call: TRBD2
v_call: TRBV7-9
cdr3_nt: TGTGCCAGCAGCTTATTACTAGCGGAGGTCCATGAGCAGTTCTTC
cdr3_aa: CASSLLLAEVHEQFF

j_call: TRBJ2-2
clone_size: -
d_call: -
v_call: TRBV5-4
cdr3_nt: TGTGCCAGCAGCTTGGCAGGGAACACCGGGGAGCTGTTTTTT
cdr3_aa: CASSLAGNTGELFF

j_call: TRBJ1-1
clone_size: -
d_call: TRBD1
v_call: TRBV7-9
cdr3_nt: TGTTCCAGCAGCTCCCAATCCCGGCTGGGACAGGGGAACACTGAAGCTTTCTTT
cdr3_aa: CSSSSQSRLGQGNTEAFF

j_call: TRBJ1-2
clone_size: -
d_call: -
v_call: TRBV10-2
cdr3_nt: TGCGCCAGCAGTGAGTCCCAGACTAACTATGGCTACACCTTC
cdr3_aa: CASSESQTNYGYTF

j_call: TRBJ2-1
clone_size: once
d_call: TRBD1
v_call: TRBV6-1
cdr3_nt: TGTGCCAGCACTGGGACAGGGGACAATGAGCAGTTCTTC
cdr3_aa: CASTGTGDNEQFF

j_call: TRBJ2-7
clone_size: -
d_call: -
v_call: TRBV5-1
cdr3_nt: TGCGCCAGCAGCATCGACAGGAGTACCTACGAGCAGTACTTC
cdr3_aa: CASSIDRSTYEQYF

j_call: TRBJ2-5
clone_size: once
d_call: TRBD2
v_call: TRBV5-1
cdr3_nt: TGCGCCAGCAGCTTGCCATGGAGCGGGGGGGAAGAGACCCAGTACTTC
cdr3_aa: CASSLPWSGGEETQYF

j_call: TRBJ2-3
clone_size: -
d_call: TRBD2
v_call: TRBV30
cdr3_nt: TGTGCCTGGAGTGTACCGGCTAGCGGGAGTACAGATACGCAGTATTTT
cdr3_aa: CAWSVPASGSTDTQYF

j_call: TRBJ1-1
clone_size: -
d_call: -
v_call: TRBV4-1
cdr3_nt: TGCGCCAGCAGCCAACAGGGTGCACGGGAGGACACTGAAGCTTTCTTT
cdr3_aa: CASSQQGAREDTEAFF

j_call: TRBJ1-5
clone_size: -
d_call: -
v_call: TRBV15
cdr3_nt: TGTGCCACCAGCAGAAGACAAGGCAATAGCAATCAGCCCCAGCATTTT
cdr3_aa: CATSRRQGNSNQPQHF

j_call: TRBJ1-2
clone_size: few
d_call: -
v_call: TRBV30
cdr3_nt: TGTGCCTGGAACGGCCCCGGACAGTATGGCTACACCTTC
cdr3_aa: CAWNGPGQYGYTF

j_call: TRBJ2-3
clone_size: -
d_call: -
v_call: TRBV29-1
cdr3_nt: TGCAGCGTTGAAGATTGGATGAGGGCTAGCACAGATACGCAGTATTTT
cdr3_aa: CSVEDWMRASTDTQYF

j_call: TRBJ1-5
clone_size: few
d_call: -
v_call: TRBV2
cdr3_nt: TGTGCCAGCAAGAGGGATAGCAATCAGCCCCAGCATTTT
cdr3_aa: CASKRDSNQPQHF

j_call: TRBJ2-3
clone_size: -
d_call: TRBD1
v_call: TRBV18
cdr3_nt: TGTGCCAGCTCACAGATAACGCGGGACAGGAGCACAGATACGCAGTATTTT
cdr3_aa: CASSQITRDRSTDTQYF

j_call: TRBJ1-1
clone_size: -
d_call: TRBD1
v_call: TRBV4-1
cdr3_nt: TGCGCCAGCAGCCAAGGGGGACAGGGTCTAAACACTGAAGCTTTCTTT
cdr3_aa: CASSQGGQGLNTEAFF

j_call: TRBJ1-2
clone_size: -
d_call: TRBD1
v_call: TRBV28
cdr3_nt: TGTGCCAGCAGTCCCGGGACAGAAGTCTATGGCTACACCTTC
cdr3_aa: CASSPGTEVYGYTF

j_call: TRBJ2-3
clone_size: -
d_call: TRBD2
v_call: TRBV29-1
cdr3_nt: TGCAGCGCCTGGGGGGGTACGCAGTATTTT
cdr3_aa: CSAWGGTQYF

j_call: TRBJ1-1
clone_size: many
d_call: -
v_call: TRBV1
cdr3_nt: TGCACCAGCAGCCAAAGCGGTGGGCCGGACACTGAAGCTTTCTTT
cdr3_aa: CTSSQSGGPDTEAFF

j_call: TRBJ1-5
clone_size: few
d_call: -
v_call: TRBV2
cdr3_nt: TGTGCCAGCAGTACACAGGGAAATCAGCCCCAGCATTTT
cdr3_aa: CASSTQGNQPQHF